This TCR beta chain was recovered during a study of cytotoxic CD8 clonotypes in ibrutinib-treated CLL. The wider study: Response samples were taken after a median roughly twelve months of treatment, range 6 to 36. The study recorded mean values of approximately 260,000 productive templates and 94,082 productive rearrangements per sample.

As for this clone: Its antigen is not identified.

CDR3 length: 15 residues. Trimming took 2 bases from V and 1 from J, leaving 11 bases between them. CDR1 and CDR2 from the germline V gene are MNHEY and SVGAGI. Regarding the study as a whole: Whereas clonality rose at ibrutinib response, it declined toward baseline at progression.

Produced via immunoSEQ multiplex PCR; TCRdb's table is partial and in-frame only. The table includes about 200,000 clones, 60% to 80% detected once. Source: PBMCs, taken after 12 months of ibrutinib treatment. This chain joins TRBV6-5 and TRBJ1-2; D uncertain. This TCR was sampled from a human donor with chronic lymphocytic leukemia. As DNA, the CDR3 is TGTGCCAGCAGTTACGGGCTTCGGAGTAACTATGGCTACACCTTC. Its translation: CASSYGLRSNYGYTF.